This TCR beta chain appears in the sequencing data of a study of spatial heterogeneity in lung cancer. This clonotype was seen a handful of times. Documented time point: sample taken at primary tumor resection. Researchers sequenced whole RNA taken from tumor, nontumor lung or frozen PBMC without sorting. The donors, about 78 patients with untreated early-stage non-small cell lung cancer, provided the samples. Germline CDR1 and CDR2: LNHDA and SQIVND (reference sequence). This CDR3 has 15 amino acids. Losses at the gene ends were 5 bases for V and 3 bases for J; bases not matched to a gene: 7. TCRdb re-derived calls from the 5' RACE reads in MiXCR, one entry per CDR3 protein. The profile covers about 52,000 distinct CDR3 sequences, with about 7% appearing a single time and approximately 2.6% taken by the ten largest.

The clonotype was recovered from a female donor with early-stage non-small cell lung cancer. The sample consisted of PBMCs, taken at surgery. The chain combines TRBV19 with TRBJ2-1, with 7 bases fitting TRBD1. CDR3 amino acids: CASSSTGAIYNEQFF. The CDR3 bases are TGTGCCAGTAGTTCTACAGGGGCTATCTACAATGAGCAGTTCTTC.